Following are 15 T cell receptor beta chains from one sample sequenced in a study of shared clonotypes between healthy human individuals. Some clones are missing from TCRdb's copy, which holds only in-frame ones; the method was immunoSEQ multiplex PCR. The sample holds over 2 million clones, roughly 94% seen once. The sequenced sample was naive CD4+ T cells sorted from blood. Subset of the sample: CD45RA+ positively selected. The source is a man aged 18 to 35 in good health.

The chain uses TRBV7-8 and TRBJ1-1; D ambiguous. Germline CDR1 reads SGHVS; CDR2 reads FQNEAQ. The V end was cut by 3 bases, the J end by 4 bases, with 9 bases between. The CDR3 has 13 residues. The CDR3 sequence: CASSLRGSTEAFF. The CDR3 coding sequence is TGTGCCAGCAGCTTGAGAGGAAGCACTGAAGCTTTCTTT.

This clone was counted between two and nine times. The V and J genes are TRBV6-5 and TRBJ2-7; 8 positions agree with TRBD1. Germline CDR1 reads MNHEY; CDR2 reads SVGAGI. This CDR3 spans 14 amino acids. The V and J ends lost 5 bases and 2 bases, in that order; junction bases with no gene match: 5. The CDR3 nucleotides are TGTGCCAGCAGTGTGCACAGGGGGGCCTACGAGCAGTACTTC. Its translation is CASSVHRGAYEQYF.

The CDR3 loop is CASSMEGNTIYF. The CDR3 DNA follows: TGTGCCAGTAGTATGGAGGGAAACACCATATATTTT. The V gene is TRBV19, the J gene TRBJ1-3; D not certain. Trimming took off 3 bases at V and 4 bases at J, with 4 bases between the two ends. Germline V gene data show CDR1 as LNHDA and CDR2 as SQIVND (reference sequence). There are 12 residues in the CDR3. The full variable domain, its missing parts supplied by reference TRBV19 and TRBJ1-3, is DGGITQSPKYLFRKEGQNVTLSCEQNLNHDAMYWYRQDPGQGLRLIYYSQIVNDFQKGDIAEGYSVSREKKESFPLTVTSAQKNPTAFYLCASSMEGNTIYFGEGSWLTVV.

This clone was picked up one time. The chain combines TRBV11-2 with TRBJ2-3; TRBD2 agrees at 7 bases. Germline trimming cut 5 bases from V and 3 bases from J; bases unmatched to any gene: 14. Germline V gene sequence: CDR1 SGHAT, CDR2 FQNNGV. The CDR3 runs 17 residues. In DNA form, the CDR3 reads TGTGCCAGCAGCACCCTACACGTAGCGGGCAAGACAGATACGCAGTATTTT. It translates to CASSTLHVAGKTDTQYF.

The chain joins TRBV2 to TRBJ2-6; D is possibly TRBD1 or TRBD2 (5 bases each). The CDR3 consists of 16 residues. The V gene lost 7 bases and the J gene lost 0 bases, with 13 bases spanning the gap. The V gene's germline CDR1 is SNHLY and CDR2 FYNNEI. CDR3 sequence (DNA): TGTGCCAGCACGCGCGAGGGGAACTCTGGGGCCAACGTCCTGACTTTC. This encodes CASTREGNSGANVLTF. The full variable domain, completed using reference TRBV2 and TRBJ2-6, is EPEVTQTPSHQVTQMGQEVILRCVPISNHLYFYWYRQILGQKVEFLVSFYNNEISEKSEIFDDQFSVERPDGSNFTLKIRSTKLEDSAMYFCASTREGNSGANVLTFGAGSRLTVL.

This clone has only one observation. The chain couples TRBV19 to TRBJ2-5, with D hard to call. The germline V and J ends were trimmed by 3 bases and 4 bases, with 12 bases remaining between them. The CDR3 contains 14 residues. Germline loops: CDR1 LNHDA, CDR2 SQIVND (reference sequence). CDR3 DNA: TGTGCCAGTAGTATGGGTACCATCAGAGAGACCCAGTACTTC. This codes for CASSMGTIRETQYF.

The chain links TRBV7-2 to TRBJ1-2; 9 bases line up with TRBD1. CDR3 length equals 13 residues. Trimming cost V 5 bases and J 12 bases; bases outside gene matches: 10. The germline CDR1 and CDR2 sequences are SGHTA and FQGNSA. This CDR3 is CASSTRDRVFHTF. The CDR3 coding sequence is TGTGCCAGCAGCACCCGGGACAGGGTTTTCCACACCTTC.

This chain connects TRBV10-3 to TRBJ2-3; D may correspond to TRBD1 or TRBD2 (6 bases each). Trimming took off 0 bases at V and 4 bases at J, with 17 bases between the two ends. CDR1 and CDR2 from the germline V gene are ENHRY and SYGVKD. This CDR3 is 17 amino acids long. Here the CDR3 reads CAISESGGLAGSDTQYF. CDR3 in DNA: TGTGCCATCAGTGAGTCAGGGGGTCTTGCGGGGTCAGATACGCAGTATTTT.

The chain uses TRBV5-1 and TRBJ2-1; 9 nucleotides agree with TRBD1. There are 15 residues in the CDR3. V shed 3 bases and J 8 bases; nucleotides not matched to a gene: 9. Germline-derived CDR1 and CDR2 are SGHRS and YFSETQ. In DNA, the CDR3 is TGCGCCAGCAGCTCGATGGGACAGGGACTCTATGAGCAGTTCTTC. Protein product: CASSSMGQGLYEQFF. Supplemented by reference TRBV5-1 and TRBJ2-1, the full variable domain reads KAGVTQTPRYLIKTRGQQVTLSCSPISGHRSVSWYQQTPGQGLQFLFEYFSETQRNKGNFPGRFSGRQFSNSRSEMNVSTLELGDSALYLCASSSMGQGLYEQFFGPGTRLTVL.

The chain has TRBV4-3 and TRBJ2-2, with TRBD1 as a possible D gene (5 bases). Germline V gives CDR1 LGHNA, CDR2 YSLEER. With 0 bases removed from V and 6 bases from J, the gap between germline ends came to 11 bases. CDR3 length equals 15 residues. CDR3 DNA sequence: TGCGCCAGCAGCCAAGAGCCAGGGTCGCCCGGGGAGCTGTTTTTT. Its translation: CASSQEPGSPGELFF.

The chain links TRBV6-6 to TRBJ2-7; the D gene could be TRBD1 or TRBD2 (5 bases each). V dropped 3 bases and J dropped 4 bases, with 10 bases sitting between them. The germline V gene encodes CDR1 MNHNY and CDR2 SVGAGI (reference sequence). The CDR3 is made up of 13 amino acids. Here the CDR3 reads CASSYGTEYEQYF. DNA for the CDR3: TGTGCCAGCAGTTATGGGACCGAATACGAGCAGTACTTC.

This clone was recorded once. The V call is TRBV28, the J call TRBJ1-3; D is perhaps TRBD1 (5 bases). Germline CDR1 reads MDHEN; CDR2 reads SYDVKM. The V gene lost 5 bases and the J gene lost 0 bases, with 11 bases spanning the gap. There are 15 residues in the CDR3. CDR3 amino acids: CASSETGFSGNTIYF. The DNA of the CDR3 is TGTGCCAGCAGTGAAACAGGCTTCTCTGGAAACACCATATATTTT.

The chain recombines TRBV6-1 with TRBJ1-1; TRBD1 might be the D (5 bases). Germline CDR1 is MNHNS and CDR2 is SASEGT. V was clipped by 6 bases and J by 0 bases, with 14 bases between them. This CDR3 is built from 15 residues. The CDR3 reads CASRTFQGLNTEAFF. In nucleotides, the CDR3 is TGTGCCAGCAGGACCTTTCAGGGTTTGAACACTGAAGCTTTCTTT.

This chain joins TRBV4-1 and TRBJ2-2, with 9 bases that match TRBD2. Germline V lookup: CDR1 MGHRA, CDR2 YSYEKL. J was trimmed by 5 bases and V by 0 bases; bases with no gene match: 4. The CDR3 contains 16 residues. The CDR3 sequence is CASSQEGGLATGELFF. CDR3 nucleotides: TGCGCCAGCAGCCAAGAAGGTGGACTAGCGACCGGGGAGCTGTTTTTT.

V and J are TRBV2 and TRBJ2-2; 8 bases line up with TRBD2. CDR1 is SNHLY and CDR2 is FYNNEI in the germline V gene. There are 15 residues in the CDR3. After removal of 7 bases from V and 5 bases from J, the junction contained 9 bases not matched to a gene. This CDR3 is CASTPPGLVTGELFF. The CDR3 DNA follows: TGTGCCAGCACACCCCCGGGACTAGTTACCGGGGAGCTGTTTTTT.